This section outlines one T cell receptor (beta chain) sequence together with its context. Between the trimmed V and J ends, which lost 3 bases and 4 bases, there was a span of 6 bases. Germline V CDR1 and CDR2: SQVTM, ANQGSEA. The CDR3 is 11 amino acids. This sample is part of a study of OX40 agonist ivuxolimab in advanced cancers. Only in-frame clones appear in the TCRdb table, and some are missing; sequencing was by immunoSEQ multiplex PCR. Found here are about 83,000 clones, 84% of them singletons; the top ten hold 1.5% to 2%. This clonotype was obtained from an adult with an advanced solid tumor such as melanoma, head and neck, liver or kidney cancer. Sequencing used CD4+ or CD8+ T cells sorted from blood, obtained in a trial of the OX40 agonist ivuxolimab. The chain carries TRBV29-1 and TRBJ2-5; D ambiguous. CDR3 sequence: CSVDSLETQYF. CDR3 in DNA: TGCAGCGTTGACAGTCTAGAGACCCAGTACTTC.